The rows below give T cell receptor beta chains drawn from one sample of a study of PD-1 blockade in classical Hodgkin lymphoma. The method was immunoSEQ multiplex PCR; TCRdb's version includes in-frame clones alone and lacks a portion of them. The table includes 40,000 to 45,000 clones, 78% detected once. The input for sequencing was peripheral blood mononuclear cells (PBMCs), taken at baseline. The receptors were sampled from a human donor with classical Hodgkin lymphoma. CDR3s include the opening cysteine and the closing phenylalanine or tryptophan. The D gene is left open where the match is weak. The size field is filled for only some rows; it gives once, few, many or a size class.

TRBD1	TRBV4-1	TRBJ2-7	-	TGCGCCAGCAGCCAAGTGCAGGGGGAATACGAGCAGTACTTC	CASSQVQGEYEQYF
-	TRBV6-6	TRBJ2-7	once	TGTGCCAGCAGTGCGGCGGAACTCTCCTACGAGCAGTACTTC	CASSAAELSYEQYF
-	TRBV7-2	TRBJ1-5	-	TGTGCCAGCAGCTTAGAGGGACAGCCCCAGCATTTT	CASSLEGQPQHF
-	TRBV7-9	TRBJ2-2	once	TGTGCCAGCAGCGCCCGGAGGGCGAACACCGGGGAGCTGTTTTTT	CASSARRANTGELFF
TRBD1	TRBV7-2	TRBJ2-1	-	TGTGCCAGCAGCTCCGACAGGGGAGTGGTAAATGAGCAGTTCTTC	CASSSDRGVVNEQFF
-	TRBV27	TRBJ1-1	-	TGTGCCAGCAGTTTGAGCCAGGGTATGAACACTGAAGCTTTCTTT	CASSLSQGMNTEAFF
-	TRBV6-6	TRBJ1-6	-	TGTGCCAGCAGTGCAGGGCCCTATAATTCACCCCTCCACTTT	CASSAGPYNSPLHF
-	TRBV11-2	TRBJ2-6	-	TGTGCCAGCAGCTTCGGTGGGGCCAACGTCCTGACTTTC	CASSFGGANVLTF
-	TRBV4-3	TRBJ1-1	-	TGCGCCAGCAGCCAGGGTCGCACTGAAGCTTTCTTT	CASSQGRTEAFF
TRBD2	TRBV5-4	TRBJ2-7	once	TGTGCCAGCAGCCCCGGGACTAGCCAAACCTACGAGCAGTACTTC	CASSPGTSQTYEQYF
-	TRBV29-1	TRBJ2-3	once	TGCAGCGTTGTTAGGGGATTCACAGATACGCAGTATTTT	CSVVRGFTDTQYF
TRBD1	TRBV10-3	TRBJ2-4	-	TGTGCCATCAGTGAGTCGTCAGGGGGAAACATTCAGTACTTC	CAISESSGGNIQYF
-	TRBV5-1	TRBJ2-7	-	TGCGCCAGCAGCTCCGCCGGGGCGTACGAGCAGTACTTC	CASSSAGAYEQYF
TRBD1	TRBV7-2	TRBJ2-7	-	TGTGCCAGCAGCGCGGGACAGGACTCCTACGAGCAGTACTTC	CASSAGQDSYEQYF
-	TRBV5-1	TRBJ2-6	-	TGCGCCAGCAGCTTGCCGGGGTCGGGGGCCAACGTCCTGACTTTC	CASSLPGSGANVLTF
TRBD1	TRBV5-1	TRBJ1-1	once	TGCGCCAGCAGCCTACAGGGGTGGGACACTGAAGCTTTCTTT	CASSLQGWDTEAFF
-	TRBV6-1	TRBJ1-1	-	TGTGCCAGCAGTGAACATCGAACATTGAACACTGAAGCTTTCTTT	CASSEHRTLNTEAFF
-	TRBV5-4	TRBJ2-6	-	TGTGCCAGCAGCATTCTGGGGGGGGCGCCTGGGGCCAACGTCCTGACTTTC	CASSILGGAPGANVLTF
TRBD1	TRBV6-1	TRBJ1-1	-	TGTGCCAGCAGTGAATTACGACAGGGGTTTACTGAAGCTTTCTTT	CASSELRQGFTEAFF
TRBD1	TRBV19	TRBJ2-2	-	TGTGCCAGTAGTCCCACAGGGGGCGTAACCGGGGAGCTGTTTTTT	CASSPTGGVTGELFF
TRBD1	TRBV5-1	TRBJ2-7	-	TGCGCCAGCAGCAGGGACAGGTACGAGCAGTACTTC	CASSRDRYEQYF
-	TRBV7-2	TRBJ2-6	-	TGTGCCAGCAGCTTAGCGGGGTACGGGGCCAACGTCCTGACTTTC	CASSLAGYGANVLTF
-	TRBV7-8	TRBJ2-1	-	TGTGCCAGCAGCTTAGCGGGGGCGGGCTACAATGAGCAGTTCTTC	CASSLAGAGYNEQFF
-	TRBV4-3	TRBJ1-1	few	TGCGCCAGCAGCCAAGAAGGAGGGGCTGAAGCTTTCTTT	CASSQEGGAEAFF
-	TRBV4-3	TRBJ1-6	few	TGCGCCAGCAGCCAAGATTCCATGAATAATTCACCCCTCCACTTT	CASSQDSMNNSPLHF
TRBD1	TRBV7-2	TRBJ1-2	-	TGTGCCAGCAGCTCGGGACAGGGGGTCATCCAAGTAGGCTACACCTTC	CASSSGQGVIQVGYTF
TRBD1	TRBV27	TRBJ2-7	-	TGTGCCAGCAGTTTATCGGCCGGGACAGTCTCCTACGAGCAGTACTTC	CASSLSAGTVSYEQYF
TRBD2	TRBV7-3	TRBJ2-1	-	TGTGCCAGCAGCTTATCGGGGGGGCAGAATGAGCAGTTCTTC	CASSLSGGQNEQFF
TRBD1	TRBV27	TRBJ2-5	-	TGTGCCAGCAGTGAACGACAGGGGTTCGAAGAGACCCAGTACTTC	CASSERQGFEETQYF
-	TRBV7-3	TRBJ2-2	-	TGTGCCAGCAGCTCCCCCCCAGGGGAGCTGTTTTTT	CASSSPPGELFF
-	TRBV19	TRBJ2-7	few	TGTGCCAGTAGTACACGACACGTGGCAGGCGAGCAGTACTTC	CASSTRHVAGEQYF
-	TRBV4-1	TRBJ2-4	-	TGCGCCAGCAGCCAAGATCGTGGACAGAGGGGCAAAAACATTCAGTACTTC	CASSQDRGQRGKNIQYF
TRBD2	TRBV5-4	TRBJ2-3	-	TGTGCCAGCAGCTTTAGCGGGGGGGCGTCAGATACGCAGTATTTT	CASSFSGGASDTQYF